The 14 T cell receptor beta chains given below trace back to one sample, sequenced in a study of cytomegalovirus exposure and HLA in healthy donors. The PCR used 60 Vbeta and 13 Jbeta primers. Clones were read by immunoSEQ multiplex PCR, and TCRdb kept only the in-frame ones, dropping some. Here the sample spans 100,000 to 150,000 clones, 75% to 90% being singletons. Sequencing was carried out using PBMCs. Every receptor here comes from a man younger than 35 in good health and CMV-seropositive.

CDR3 region: CSAPIGTANYGYTF. In DNA form, the CDR3 reads TGCAGCGCCCCCATCGGTACAGCTAACTATGGCTACACCTTC. This rearrangement joins TRBV29-1 to TRBJ1-2, with D hard to call. V was clipped by 7 bases and J by 0 bases, with 15 bases between them. The CDR3 extends over 14 amino acids. Per the germline V gene, CDR1 is SQVTM and CDR2 is ANQGSEA.

This chain connects TRBV14 to TRBJ2-7; 8 bases map to TRBD1. CDR3 length: 16 amino acids. V lost 4 bases to trimming and J lost 5 bases; unmatched junction nucleotides: 13. Per the germline V gene, CDR1 is SGHDN and CDR2 is FVKESK. The CDR3 here is CASSPPPDRGSNEQYF. CDR3 DNA: TGTGCCAGCAGCCCACCTCCCGACAGGGGTTCCAACGAGCAGTACTTC.

This sequence joins TRBV12-5 and TRBJ1-1; D is undetermined. The ends were cut back, 1 base at V and 10 bases at J, with 4 bases in the middle. This CDR3 spans 10 amino acids. Germline-derived CDR1 and CDR2 are LGHNT and FRNRAP. CDR3 nucleotide sequence: TGTGCTAGTGGTTTGGGGAGAGCTTTCTTT. This sequence encodes CASGLGRAFF.

This rearrangement joins TRBV9 to TRBJ2-1; 14 bases match TRBD2. Germline V gene sequence: CDR1 SGDLS, CDR2 YYNGEE. Trimming took 0 bases from V and 6 from J; bases not matched to a gene: 5. The CDR3 length is 17 residues. In DNA form, the CDR3 reads TGTGCCAGCAGCGTAGTTGGACTAGCGGGGGGTGGCAATGAGCAGTTCTTC. The encoded protein is CASSVVGLAGGGNEQFF.

The chain uses TRBV15 and TRBJ1-2; TRBD1 might be the D (6 bases). Germline V lookup: CDR1 LNHNV, CDR2 YYDKDF (reference sequence). This CDR3 has 13 residues. V was trimmed by 3 bases and J by 8 bases, leaving 13 bases between them. The CDR3 is CATSSWQGNGYTF. DNA for the CDR3: TGTGCCACCAGCAGTTGGCAGGGGAACGGCTACACCTTC. The entire variable domain, with the rest obtained from reference TRBV15 and TRBJ1-2, is as follows: DAMVIQNPRYQVTQFGKPVTLSCSQTLNHNVMYWYQQKSSQAPKLLFHYYDKDFNNEADTPDNFQSRRPNTSFCFLDIRSPGLGDTAMYLCATSSWQGNGYTFGSGTRLTVV.

J is TRBJ1-1 and V is TRBV14, with no clear D. The germline gives CDR1 SGHDN, CDR2 FVKESK. The CDR3 runs to 13 residues. Between the trimmed V and J ends, which lost 5 bases and 0 bases, there was a span of 7 bases. The DNA of the CDR3 is TGTGCCAGCAGCTCCCTCTTGAACACTGAAGCTTTCTTT. It specifies CASSSLLNTEAFF. Together with reference TRBV14 and TRBJ1-1, the CDR3 gives the full variable domain: EAGVTQFPSHSVIEKGQTVTLRCDPISGHDNLYWYRRVMGKEIKFLLHFVKESKQDESGMPNNRFLAERTGGTYSTLKVQPAELEDSGVYFCASSSLLNTEAFFGQGTRLTVV.

The V call is TRBV30, the J call TRBJ1-2, with 8 positions matching TRBD1. V lost 1 base and J lost 4; bases outside the gene matches: 8. The germline CDR1 and CDR2 sequences are GTSNPN and SVGIG (reference sequence). CDR3 size: 15 residues. The CDR3 loop is CAWSDPRTGSYGYTF. The CDR3 nucleotides are TGTGCCTGGAGTGACCCCCGGACAGGGAGCTATGGCTACACCTTC.

The sample holds a few counts of this clone. The V and J genes are TRBV4-1 and TRBJ2-7; no reliable D call. CDR1 and CDR2 (germline): MGHRA, YSYEKL. With 1 base removed from V and 1 base from J, the gap between germline ends came to 11 bases. The CDR3 extends over 15 amino acids. The CDR3 DNA follows: TGCGCCAGCAGCCAAGTGGAGAGCGATTCCTACGAGCAGTACTTC. Its protein product is CASSQVESDSYEQYF.

The rearrangement links TRBV12-1 to TRBJ2-4; TRBD1 is taken as the D call from the table, unchecked against the DNA. TRBV12-1 is deemed a pseudogene. The CDR3 length is 15 residues. Written as DNA, the CDR3 is TGTGCCAGCAGTATTGACAGGGAGATTAAAAACATTCAGTACTTC. Protein product: CASSIDREIKNIQYF.

This chain connects TRBV9 to TRBJ2-1, with D possibly matching TRBD2 (7 bases). Germline CDR1 SGDLS, CDR2 YYNGEE. Trimming took off 3 bases at V and 3 bases at J, with 13 bases between the two ends. The CDR3 contains 15 residues. The CDR3 reads CASSEGGGNYNEQFF. The CDR3 DNA follows: TGTGCCAGCAGCGAGGGCGGGGGCAACTACAATGAGCAGTTCTTC.

This clone was seen a few times. This chain uses TRBV13 with TRBJ2-1, with 8 positions matching TRBD2. The V gene end was trimmed by 3 bases and the J gene end by 4 bases; junction bases not matched to a gene: 5. In germline, CDR1 is PRHDT, CDR2 FYEKMQ (reference sequence). This CDR3 region has 15 residues. CDR3 in amino acids: CASSFGGAGYNEQFF. For the CDR3, the DNA is TGTGCCAGCAGCTTCGGGGGGGCCGGGTACAATGAGCAGTTCTTC.

The rearrangement joins TRBV30 to TRBJ1-5; possibly TRBD1 for D (6 bases). The germline V gene has CDR1 GTSNPN and CDR2 SVGIG (reference sequence). The germline V and J ends were trimmed by 2 bases and 3 bases, with 11 bases remaining between them. CDR3 length: 14 amino acids. The CDR3 nucleotides read TGTGCCTGGAGTCCGGACAGAACCAATCAGCCCCAGCATTTT. Its translation is CAWSPDRTNQPQHF.

This sequence joins TRBV11-2 and TRBJ2-3; 7 bases are a match to TRBD2. Per the germline V gene, CDR1 is SGHAT and CDR2 is FQNNGV. The CDR3 covers 15 residues. J was trimmed by 6 bases and V by 5 bases; bases with no gene match: 11. The CDR3 DNA is TGTGCCAGCAGCCAACCCGACGGGGGGACTGATACGCAGTATTTT. This gives the protein CASSQPDGGTDTQYF.

J is TRBJ2-7 and V is TRBV14, with 9 nucleotides matching TRBD1. Trimming cost V 4 bases and J 5 bases; bases outside gene matches: 9. The CDR3 length is 15 residues. Germline lookup yields CDR1 SGHDN and CDR2 FVKESK. CDR3 loop: CASSRLGTGSNEQYF. The DNA for the CDR3 is TGTGCCAGCAGCCGACTCGGGACAGGGTCCAACGAGCAGTACTTC.